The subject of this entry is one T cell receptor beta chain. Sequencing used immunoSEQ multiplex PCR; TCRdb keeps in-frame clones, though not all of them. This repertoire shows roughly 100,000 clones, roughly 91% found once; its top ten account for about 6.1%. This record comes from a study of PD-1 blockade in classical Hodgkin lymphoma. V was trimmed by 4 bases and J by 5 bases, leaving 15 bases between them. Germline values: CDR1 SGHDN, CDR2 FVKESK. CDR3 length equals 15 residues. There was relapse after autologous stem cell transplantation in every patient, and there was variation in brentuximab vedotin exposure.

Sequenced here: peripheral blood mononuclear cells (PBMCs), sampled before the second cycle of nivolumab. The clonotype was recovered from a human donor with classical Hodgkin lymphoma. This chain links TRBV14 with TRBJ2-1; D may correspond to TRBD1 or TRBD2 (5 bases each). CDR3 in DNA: TGTGCCAGCAGCCGGGGGACGCCGGACGACAATGAGCAGTTCTTC. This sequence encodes CASSRGTPDDNEQFF.